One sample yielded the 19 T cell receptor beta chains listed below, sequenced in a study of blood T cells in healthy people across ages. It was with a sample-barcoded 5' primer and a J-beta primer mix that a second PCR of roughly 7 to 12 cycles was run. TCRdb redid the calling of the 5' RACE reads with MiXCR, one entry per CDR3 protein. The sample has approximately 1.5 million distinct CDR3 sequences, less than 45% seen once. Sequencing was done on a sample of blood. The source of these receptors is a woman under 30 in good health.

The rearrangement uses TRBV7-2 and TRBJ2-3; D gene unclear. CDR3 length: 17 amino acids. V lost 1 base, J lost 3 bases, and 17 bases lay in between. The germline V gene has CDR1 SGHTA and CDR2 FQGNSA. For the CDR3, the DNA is TGTGCCAGCAGCTTAGTTCAGTTTACTAAGTCTACAGATACGCAGTATTTT. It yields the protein CASSLVQFTKSTDTQYF.

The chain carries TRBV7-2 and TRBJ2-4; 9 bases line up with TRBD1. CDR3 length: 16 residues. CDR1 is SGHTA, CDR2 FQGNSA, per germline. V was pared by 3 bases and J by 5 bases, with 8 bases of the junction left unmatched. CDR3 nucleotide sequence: TGTGCCAGCAGCTTGGTAGTGGGACAGGGACAAAACATTCAGTACTTC. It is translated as CASSLVVGQGQNIQYF.

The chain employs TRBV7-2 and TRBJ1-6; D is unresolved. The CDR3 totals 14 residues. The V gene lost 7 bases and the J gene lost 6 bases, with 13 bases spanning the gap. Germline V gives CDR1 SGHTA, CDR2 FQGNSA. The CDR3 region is CASMLALPNSPLHF. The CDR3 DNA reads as TGTGCCAGCATGTTAGCCCTTCCTAATTCACCCCTCCACTTT.

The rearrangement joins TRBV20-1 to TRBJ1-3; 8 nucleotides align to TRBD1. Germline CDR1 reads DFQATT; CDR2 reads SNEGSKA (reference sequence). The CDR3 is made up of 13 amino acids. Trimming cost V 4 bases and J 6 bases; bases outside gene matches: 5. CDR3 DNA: TGCAGTGCTAAAGGACAGGGTGTAAACACCATATATTTT. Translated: CSAKGQGVNTIYF.

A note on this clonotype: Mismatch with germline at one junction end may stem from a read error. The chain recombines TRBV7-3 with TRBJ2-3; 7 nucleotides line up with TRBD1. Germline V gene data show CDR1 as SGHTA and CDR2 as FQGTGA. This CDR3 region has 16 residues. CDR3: CASSPRLTGTTDAQYF. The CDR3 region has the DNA TGTGCCAGCAGCCCGAGACTGACAGGGACCACAGATGCGCAGTATTTT.

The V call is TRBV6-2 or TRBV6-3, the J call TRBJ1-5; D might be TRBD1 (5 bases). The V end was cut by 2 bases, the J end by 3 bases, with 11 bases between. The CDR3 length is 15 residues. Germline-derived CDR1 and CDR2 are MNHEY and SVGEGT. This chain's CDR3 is CASSYRDPYNQPQHF. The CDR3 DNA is TGTGCCAGCAGTTACCGGGACCCTTACAATCAGCCCCAGCATTTT.

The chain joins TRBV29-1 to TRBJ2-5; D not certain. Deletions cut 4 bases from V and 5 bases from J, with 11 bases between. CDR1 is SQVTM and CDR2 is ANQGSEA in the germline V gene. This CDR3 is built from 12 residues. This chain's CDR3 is CSVARPEETQYF. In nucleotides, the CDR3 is TGCAGCGTTGCACGGCCGGAGGAGACCCAGTACTTC.

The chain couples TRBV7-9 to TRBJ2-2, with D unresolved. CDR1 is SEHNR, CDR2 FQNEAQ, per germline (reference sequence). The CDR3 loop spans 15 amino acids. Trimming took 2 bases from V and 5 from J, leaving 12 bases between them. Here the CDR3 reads CASSLTQARTGELFF. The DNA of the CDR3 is TGTGCCAGCAGCTTAACGCAGGCCCGGACCGGGGAGCTGTTTTTT.

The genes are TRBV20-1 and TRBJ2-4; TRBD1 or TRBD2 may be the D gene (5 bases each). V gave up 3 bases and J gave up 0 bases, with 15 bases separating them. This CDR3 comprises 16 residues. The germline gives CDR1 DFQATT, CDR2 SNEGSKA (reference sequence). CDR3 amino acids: CSASTGLYLAKNIQYF. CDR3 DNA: TGCAGTGCTAGTACGGGGCTCTACCTAGCCAAAAACATTCAGTACTTC.

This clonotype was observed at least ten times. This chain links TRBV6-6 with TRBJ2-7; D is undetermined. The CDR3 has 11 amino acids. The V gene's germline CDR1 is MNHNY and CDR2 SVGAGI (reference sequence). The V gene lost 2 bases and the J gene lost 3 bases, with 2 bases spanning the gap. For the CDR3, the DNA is TGTGCCAGCAGTTACGTCTACGAGCAGTACTTC. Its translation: CASSYVYEQYF.

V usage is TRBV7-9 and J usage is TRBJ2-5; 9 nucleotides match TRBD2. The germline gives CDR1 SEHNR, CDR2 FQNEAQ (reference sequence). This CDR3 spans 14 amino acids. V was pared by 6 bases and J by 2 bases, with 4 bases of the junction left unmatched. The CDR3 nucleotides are TGTGCCAGCAGAGCGGGGGGAGCTCAAGAGACCCAGTACTTC. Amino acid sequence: CASRAGGAQETQYF.

The CDR3 DNA sequence: TGTGCCAGCAGCCTGGACCAGATGGGGGGCACAGATACGCAGTATTTT. Its translation is CASSLDQMGGTDTQYF. This chain links TRBV7-6 with TRBJ2-3; D is possibly TRBD1 or TRBD2 (5 bases each). Trimming pared 5 bases from V and 1 base from J, leaving 16 bases between. CDR3 length: 16 amino acids. Looked up from germline, CDR1 is SGHVS and CDR2 is FNYEAQ.

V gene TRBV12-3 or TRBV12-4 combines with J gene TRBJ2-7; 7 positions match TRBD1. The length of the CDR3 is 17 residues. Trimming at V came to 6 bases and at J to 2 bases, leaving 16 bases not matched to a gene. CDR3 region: CASSFSALLGTAYEQYF. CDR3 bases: TGTGCCAGCAGCTTCTCGGCCCTCCTCGGGACAGCCTACGAGCAGTACTTC.

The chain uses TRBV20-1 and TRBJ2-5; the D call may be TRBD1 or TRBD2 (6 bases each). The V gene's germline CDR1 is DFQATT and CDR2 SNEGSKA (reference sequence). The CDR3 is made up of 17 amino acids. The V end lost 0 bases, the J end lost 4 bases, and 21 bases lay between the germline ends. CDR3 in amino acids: CSAREWGAVLGRETQYF. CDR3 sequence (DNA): TGCAGTGCTAGAGAATGGGGGGCGGTCTTAGGAAGAGAGACCCAGTACTTC.

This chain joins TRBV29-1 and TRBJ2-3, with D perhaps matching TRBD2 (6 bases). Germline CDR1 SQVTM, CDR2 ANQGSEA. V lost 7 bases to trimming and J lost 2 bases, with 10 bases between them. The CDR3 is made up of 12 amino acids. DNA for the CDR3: TGCAGCGGGGGGGAGGCCACAGATACGCAGTATTTT. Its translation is CSGGEATDTQYF.

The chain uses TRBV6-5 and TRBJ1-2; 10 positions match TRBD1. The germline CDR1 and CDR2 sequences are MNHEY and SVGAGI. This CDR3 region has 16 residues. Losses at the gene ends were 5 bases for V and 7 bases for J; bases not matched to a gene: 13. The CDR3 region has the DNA TGTGCCAGCAGTCTAGCGGGACAGGGGTTACCTACTGGCTACACCTTC. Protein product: CASSLAGQGLPTGYTF.

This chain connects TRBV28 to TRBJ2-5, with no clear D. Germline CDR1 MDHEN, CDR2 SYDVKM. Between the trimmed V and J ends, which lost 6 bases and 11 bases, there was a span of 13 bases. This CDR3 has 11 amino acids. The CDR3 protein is CASSERREQYF. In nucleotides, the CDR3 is TGTGCCAGCAGCGAAAGAAGAGAGCAGTACTTC.

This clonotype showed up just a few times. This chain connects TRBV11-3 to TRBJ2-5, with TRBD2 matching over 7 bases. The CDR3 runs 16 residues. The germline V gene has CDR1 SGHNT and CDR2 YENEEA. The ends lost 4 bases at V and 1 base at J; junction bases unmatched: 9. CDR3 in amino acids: CASSSSGTNAQETQYF. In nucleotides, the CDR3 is TGTGCCAGCAGCTCTTCGGGGACTAATGCCCAAGAGACCCAGTACTTC.

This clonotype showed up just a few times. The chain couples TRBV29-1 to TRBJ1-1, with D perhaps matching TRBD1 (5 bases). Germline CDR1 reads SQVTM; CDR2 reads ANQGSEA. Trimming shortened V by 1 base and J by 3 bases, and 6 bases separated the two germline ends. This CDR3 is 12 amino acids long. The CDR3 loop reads CSVEGRDTEAFF. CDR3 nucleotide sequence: TGCAGCGTTGAAGGCAGGGACACTGAAGCTTTCTTT.